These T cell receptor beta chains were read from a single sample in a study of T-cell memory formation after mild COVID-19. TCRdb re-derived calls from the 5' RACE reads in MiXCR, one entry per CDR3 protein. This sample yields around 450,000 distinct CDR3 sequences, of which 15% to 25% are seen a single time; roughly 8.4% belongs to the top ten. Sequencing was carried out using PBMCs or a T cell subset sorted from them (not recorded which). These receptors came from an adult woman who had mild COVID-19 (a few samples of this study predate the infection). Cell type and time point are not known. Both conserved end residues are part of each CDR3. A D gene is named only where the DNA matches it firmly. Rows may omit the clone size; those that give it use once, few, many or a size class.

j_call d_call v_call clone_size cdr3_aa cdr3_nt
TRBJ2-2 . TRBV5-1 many CASSFRDTGELFF TGCGCCAGCAGCTTTAGAGACACCGGGGAGCTGTTTTTT
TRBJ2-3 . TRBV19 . CASSIREWTDTQYF TGTGCCAGTAGTATACGGGAATGGACAGATACGCAGTATTTT
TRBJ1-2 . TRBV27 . CASIPRDWWRGGYTF TGTGCCAGCATTCCTCGGGACTGGTGGCGGGGTGGCTACACCTTC
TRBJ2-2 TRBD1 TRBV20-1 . CSARVSGTGNTGELFF TGCAGTGCTAGAGTTTCGGGGACAGGGAACACCGGGGAGCTGTTTTTT
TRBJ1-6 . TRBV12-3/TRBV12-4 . CASSLAWGGNSPLHF TGTGCCAGCAGTTTGGCGTGGGGTGGCAATTCACCCCTCCACTTT
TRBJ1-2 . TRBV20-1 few CSAGTGARVYGYTF TGCAGTGCTGGCACGGGGGCGAGGGTATATGGCTACACCTTC
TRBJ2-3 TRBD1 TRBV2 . CASSYRGGDTQYF TGTGCCAGCAGCTACAGGGGTGGGGATACGCAGTATTTT
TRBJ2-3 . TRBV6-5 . CASRWSGTQYF TGTGCCAGCAGATGGTCGGGGACGCAGTATTTT
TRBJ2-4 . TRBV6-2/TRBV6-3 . CASRPQDGAKNIQYF TGTGCCAGCAGACCCCAGGACGGAGCCAAAAACATTCAGTACTTC
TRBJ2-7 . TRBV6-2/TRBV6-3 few CASIPGGRPYEQYF TGTGCCAGCATTCCCGGGGGCAGACCCTACGAGCAGTACTTC
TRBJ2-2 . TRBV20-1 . CSARATGNTGELFF TGCAGTGCTAGAGCGACAGGGAACACCGGGGAGCTGTTTTTT
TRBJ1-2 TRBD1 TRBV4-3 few CASSHGTGEGYTF TGCGCCAGCAGCCACGGGACAGGGGAAGGCTACACCTTC
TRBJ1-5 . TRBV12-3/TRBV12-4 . CASSLAQGGQHF TGTGCCAGCAGTTTAGCACAGGGAGGCCAGCATTTT
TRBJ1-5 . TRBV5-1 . CASSLVGAGQPQHF TGCGCCAGCAGCTTGGTGGGGGCTGGTCAGCCCCAGCATTTT
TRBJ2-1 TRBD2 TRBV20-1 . CSASRAGAWYNEQFF TGCAGTGCTAGCCGGGCGGGAGCTTGGTACAATGAGCAGTTCTTC
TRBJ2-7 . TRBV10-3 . CAISEGMSGDPLYEQYF TGTGCCATCAGTGAGGGGATGTCGGGGGACCCACTCTACGAGCAGTACTTC
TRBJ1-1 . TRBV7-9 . CASSLTDWGTEAFF TGTGCCAGCAGCTTAACAGATTGGGGCACTGAAGCTTTCTTT
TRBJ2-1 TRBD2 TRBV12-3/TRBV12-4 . CASSLGGLAEDEQFF TGTGCCAGCAGTCTGGGGGGACTAGCGGAAGATGAGCAGTTCTTC
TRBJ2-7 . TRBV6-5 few CASSSGTPTGEQYF TGTGCCAGCAGCTCCGGGACACCTACGGGGGAGCAGTACTTC
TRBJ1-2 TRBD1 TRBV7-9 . CASSPAEGAYGYTF TGTGCCAGCAGTCCCGCAGAGGGGGCCTATGGCTACACCTTC
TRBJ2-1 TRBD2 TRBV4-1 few CASSQEAASGYNEQFF TGCGCCAGCAGCCAAGAGGCAGCTAGCGGCTACAATGAGCAGTTCTTC
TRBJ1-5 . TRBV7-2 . CASSLELRQGNQPQHF TGTGCCAGCAGCTTAGAACTGCGGCAGGGGAATCAGCCCCAGCATTTT
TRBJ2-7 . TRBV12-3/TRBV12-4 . CASSQGPRGSYEQYF TGTGCCAGCAGCCAAGGGCCAAGGGGCTCCTACGAGCAGTACTTC
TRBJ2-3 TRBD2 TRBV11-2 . CASSLNSATTSSDTQYF TGTGCCAGCAGCTTAAATAGCGCCACGACTAGCTCAGATACGCAGTATTTT
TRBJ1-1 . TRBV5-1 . CASSLTDGFEAFF TGCGCCAGCAGCTTGACCGACGGATTTGAAGCTTTCTTT
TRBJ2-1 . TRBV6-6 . CASSPRESNEQFF TGTGCCAGCAGTCCCCGGGAATCCAATGAGCAGTTCTTC